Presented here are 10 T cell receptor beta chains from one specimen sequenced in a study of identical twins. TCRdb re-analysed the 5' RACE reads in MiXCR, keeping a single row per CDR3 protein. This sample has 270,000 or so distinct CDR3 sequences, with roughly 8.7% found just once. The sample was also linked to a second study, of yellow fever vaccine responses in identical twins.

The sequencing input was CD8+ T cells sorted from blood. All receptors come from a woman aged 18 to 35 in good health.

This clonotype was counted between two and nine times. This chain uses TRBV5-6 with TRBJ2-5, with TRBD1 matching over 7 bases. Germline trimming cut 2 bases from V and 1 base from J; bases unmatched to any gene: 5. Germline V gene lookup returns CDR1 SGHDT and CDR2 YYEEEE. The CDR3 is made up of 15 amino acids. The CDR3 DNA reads TGTGCCAGCAGCTTTCTACAGGGGTTCCAAGAGACCCAGTACTTC. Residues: CASSFLQGFQETQYF.

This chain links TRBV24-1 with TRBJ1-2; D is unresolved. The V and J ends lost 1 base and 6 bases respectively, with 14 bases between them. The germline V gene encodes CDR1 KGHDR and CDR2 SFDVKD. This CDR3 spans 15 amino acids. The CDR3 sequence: CATSDFVGGPDGYTF. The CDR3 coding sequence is TGTGCCACCAGTGATTTCGTCGGCGGACCAGATGGCTACACCTTC.

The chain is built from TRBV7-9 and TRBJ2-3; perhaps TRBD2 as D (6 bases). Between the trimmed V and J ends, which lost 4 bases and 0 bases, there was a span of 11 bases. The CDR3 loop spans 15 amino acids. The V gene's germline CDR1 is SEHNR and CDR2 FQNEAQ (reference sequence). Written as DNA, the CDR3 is TGTGCCAGCAGCTCCGGCGGGGTGAGCACAGATACGCAGTATTTT. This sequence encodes CASSSGGVSTDTQYF.

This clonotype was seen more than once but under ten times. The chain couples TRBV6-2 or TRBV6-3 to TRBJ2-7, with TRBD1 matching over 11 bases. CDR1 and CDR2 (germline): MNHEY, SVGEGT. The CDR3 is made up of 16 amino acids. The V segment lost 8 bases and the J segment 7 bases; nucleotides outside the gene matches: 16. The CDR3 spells CASEEGIRDRGFEQYF. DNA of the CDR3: TGTGCCAGCGAGGAAGGAATTCGGGACAGGGGGTTTGAGCAGTACTTC.

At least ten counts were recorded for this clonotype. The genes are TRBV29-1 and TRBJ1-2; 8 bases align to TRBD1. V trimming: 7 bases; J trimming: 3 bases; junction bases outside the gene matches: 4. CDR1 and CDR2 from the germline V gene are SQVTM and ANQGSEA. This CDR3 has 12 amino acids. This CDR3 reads CSASDRDYGYTF. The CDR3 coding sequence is TGCAGCGCTTCGGACAGGGACTATGGCTACACCTTC.

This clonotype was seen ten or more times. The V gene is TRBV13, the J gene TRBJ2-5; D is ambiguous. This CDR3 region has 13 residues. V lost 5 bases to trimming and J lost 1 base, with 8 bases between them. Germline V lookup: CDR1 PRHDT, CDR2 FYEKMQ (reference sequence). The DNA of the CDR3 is TGTGCCAGCAGCCCCGGACCCCAAGAGACCCAGTACTTC. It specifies CASSPGPQETQYF.

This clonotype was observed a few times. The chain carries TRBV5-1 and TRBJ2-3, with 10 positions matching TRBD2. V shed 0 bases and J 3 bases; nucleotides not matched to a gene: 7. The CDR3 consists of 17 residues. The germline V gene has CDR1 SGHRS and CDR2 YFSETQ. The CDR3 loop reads CASSLEGLAGVTDTQYF. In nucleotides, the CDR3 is TGCGCCAGCAGCTTGGAGGGTCTAGCGGGAGTGACAGATACGCAGTATTTT.

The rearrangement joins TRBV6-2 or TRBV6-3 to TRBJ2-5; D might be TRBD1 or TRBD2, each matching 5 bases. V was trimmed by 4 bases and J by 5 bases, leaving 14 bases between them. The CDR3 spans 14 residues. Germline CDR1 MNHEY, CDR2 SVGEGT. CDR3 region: CASSFQGPGETQYF. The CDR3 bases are TGTGCCAGCAGTTTCCAGGGCCCGGGGGAGACCCAGTACTTC.

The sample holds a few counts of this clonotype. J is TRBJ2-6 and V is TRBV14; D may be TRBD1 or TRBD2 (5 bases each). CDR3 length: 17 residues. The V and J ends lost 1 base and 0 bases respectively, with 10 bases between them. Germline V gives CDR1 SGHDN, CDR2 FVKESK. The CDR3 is CASSQGDGVSGANVLTF. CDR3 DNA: TGTGCCAGCAGCCAAGGGGACGGAGTCTCTGGGGCCAACGTCCTGACTTTC.

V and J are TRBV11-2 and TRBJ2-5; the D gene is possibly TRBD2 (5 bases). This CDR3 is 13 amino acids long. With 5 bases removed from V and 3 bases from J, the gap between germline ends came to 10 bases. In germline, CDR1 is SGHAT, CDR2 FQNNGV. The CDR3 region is CASSPSRKETQYF. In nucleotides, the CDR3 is TGTGCCAGCAGCCCTAGCAGAAAAGAGACCCAGTACTTC.